What follows describes a single T cell receptor beta chain. The table came from immunoSEQ multiplex PCR; TCRdb's copy has only in-frame clones and leaves some out. The sample lists 40,000 to 60,000 clones, around 84% occurring once. The data derive from a study of blood T cell repertoires in COVID-19. Study at large: Collection of acute and convalescent COVID-19 samples took place in the United States, Italy and Spain.

CDR1 and CDR2 (germline): GTSNPN, SVGIG (reference sequence). The CDR3 length is 17 residues. Unmatched junction bases numbered 14, after V lost 2 bases and J lost 5 bases. The receptor was isolated from a man older than 75 with active COVID-19. The sample comprised peripheral blood. The rearrangement joins TRBV30 to TRBJ2-5; 10 bases fit TRBD2. CDR3 coding DNA: TGTGCCTGGAGTTCGTCTAGCGGGAGAGGTGTGCGGGAGACCCAGTACTTC. This codes for CAWSSSSGRGVRETQYF.